The present entry profiles one TCR beta chain with its context. It lacks a known antigen. There are no base qualities to consult, and no much larger clone falls within one base. The record originates from a study of breast tumors, draining lymph nodes, adjacent tissues (dated by TCRdb to about 2016). Some background on the complete study: The study compared TCR beta repertoires across tumor, adjacent nontumor tissue and axillary lymph nodes from breast cancer patients. The study aimed to assess the relationships and possible T-cell exchange between tumor, surrounding tissue and draining lymph node repertoires in human breast cancer.

V is clipped by 5 bases and J by 8 bases, and the sequence between their germline boundaries is 11 bases long. Reading from cysteine to phenylalanine, the CDR3 counts 12 amino acids. Only the CDR3 DNA is retained, 36 bases long and in frame from the first base. Via the germline V gene, CDR1 is MGHRA and CDR2 YSYEKL. Points the paper makes about the study in general: A scenario in which most tumor T cells derive from the lymph node and then expand within tumor tissue was judged to be consistent with the data. In luminal-like breast cancer, tumor and nontumor tissue repertoires resembled each other significantly more than in basal-like breast cancer. T-cell repertoire diversity in tumors was found to be lower than in lymph nodes but higher than in nontumor tissue, and preferential V and J gene usage was observed. The study presented the conclusion that tumor T cells originate in lymph nodes as consistent with a hypothesis, not as something directly demonstrated.

Sequencing took place on an Illumina HiSeq 2000. Multiplex PCR amplification was used to build the TCR beta chain libraries. The amplified TCR beta chain products were analyzed by high-throughput sequencing. TCRdb reanalyzed the raw reads on its own, using fastp at Q25 for trimming and MiXCR for clone calling, and kept in-frame beta chains. Each entry merges the rows of one CDR3 protein and shows their most common DNA and genes. The sample table lists 100,000 or so distinct CDR3 sequences, over 20% of them with a count of one. Approximately 1.2% of the sample comes from the top ten. The lymph node samples were taken from the axillary draining lymph nodes of breast cancer patients.

The TCR was taken from a female donor with breast cancer. Some clones in this sample may be carry-over from other donors' samples. The V and J genes are TRBV4-1 and TRBJ2-3, with the D gene uncertain. Specimen: axillary lymph node tissue. The CDR3 here reads CASSIVPGTQYF. The DNA reads as follows: TGCGCCAGCAGCATAGTTCCCGGTACGCAGTATTTT.